Sequencing of this TCR beta chain was carried out in a study of blood T cell repertoires in COVID-19. Study-wide background: COVID-19 samples from acute and convalescent phases originated in the United States, Italy and Spain.

After removal of 3 bases from V and 2 bases from J, the junction contained 7 bases not matched to a gene. The CDR3 has 16 amino acids. CDR1 KGHSH and CDR2 LQKENI come from the germline V gene. Per the authors' pipeline: Quantification of nucleated cells was approximated via reference gene primer amplification. Clones were sequenced by immunoSEQ multiplex PCR, and TCRdb holds only the in-frame ones, with some missing. V and J calls and clone size are those listed in that table; D and trimming were worked out from the DNA. Seen here are about 270,000 clones, approximately 85% observed once, and the top ten hold about 1%. Participant-given clinical history determined each cohort assignment. Two consecutive negative NP/OP PCR tests, clearance, or resolved symptoms defined Cohort 3 recovery.

The sequence derives from a woman aged 25 to 39 who had recovered from COVID-19. The sample comprised PBMCs or T cells enriched from blood (not recorded which). The chain has TRBV18 and TRBJ2-3, with 8 bases lining up with TRBD2. CDR3 in amino acids: CASSPPPGGNTDTQYF. In DNA, the CDR3 is TGTGCCAGCTCACCCCCCCCGGGGGGGAACACAGATACGCAGTATTTT.